This T cell receptor beta chain is from a study of tumour-infiltrating T cells in Burkitt lymphoma. TCRdb's table, derived via immunoSEQ multiplex PCR, lists solely in-frame clones and lacks some. The profile shows about 9,200 clones, about two thirds of them singletons. Unmatched junction bases numbered 3, after V lost 9 bases and J lost 5 bases. CDR1 is SNHLY and CDR2 is FYNNEI in the germline V gene. This CDR3 region has 13 residues. This TCR derives from a human donor with diffuse large B-cell lymphoma. Sequenced input: tumor tissue. The rearrangement joins TRBV2 to TRBJ2-1; the match to TRBD1 covers 11 bases. DNA for the CDR3: TGTGCCAGTGGGACAGGGGGGGACAATGAGCAGTTCTTC. Its translation: CASGTGGDNEQFF.